Given below is one T cell receptor beta chain in context. Its antigen is currently unknown. This record comes from a study of cytomegalovirus exposure and HLA in healthy donors. Researchers ran the PCR with 60 Vbeta and 13 Jbeta primers. The protocol was immunoSEQ multiplex PCR, while the TCRdb copy is restricted to in-frame clones and leaves out a portion. The sample yields approximately 190,000 clones, under 90% seen once. Study-level findings and limits: Researchers reported in a later analysis that a missense DCLRE1C variant was tied to TCR beta V- and J-gene trimming. Later work associated approximately 17,000 TCR beta sequences with HLA alleles at 0.05 false discovery rate. Compared with the approximately 670-donor mean, an Asian-associated ancestry cluster reportedly had fewer N-insertions, according to a later analysis.

This CDR3 has 16 residues. V lost 2 bases and J 4 bases, leaving 15 bases between the germline ends. Looked up from germline, CDR1 is LNHNV and CDR2 is YYDKDF (reference sequence). The sequence derives from a boy younger than 10 in good health and CMV-seronegative. Sample: PBMCs. The J gene is TRBJ2-1, the V gene TRBV15; D is unclear. CDR3 amino acids: CATSRPLNPRYNEQFF. CDR3 nucleotide sequence: TGTGCCACCAGCAGACCACTGAACCCGCGATACAATGAGCAGTTCTTC.